Each of the 27 T cell receptor beta chains below was sequenced from the same sample in a study of shared clonotypes between healthy human individuals. The table came from immunoSEQ multiplex PCR; TCRdb's copy has only in-frame clones and leaves some out. The table has more than 2,000,000 clones, 85% to 95% seen once; the top ten hold more than 0.12%. Sequencing was carried out using naive CD4+ T cells sorted from blood. Regarding subset: CD45RA+ positively selected. These receptor sequences come from a man younger than 35 in good health.

The V call is TRBV5-6, the J call TRBJ2-5, with D unresolved. CDR3 size: 15 residues. Trimming removed 7 bases at V and 0 bases at J, with 16 bases between. CDR1 is SGHDT and CDR2 is YYEEEE in the germline V gene. CDR3 bases: TGTGCCAGCCGGCCCCGGGCATGGTACCAAGAGACCCAGTACTTC. Translating it yields CASRPRAWYQETQYF.

The chain has TRBV9 and TRBJ2-7; 9 bases match TRBD1. The CDR3 contains 13 residues. CDR1 is SGDLS, CDR2 YYNGEE, per germline. V shed 3 bases and J 7 bases; nucleotides not matched to a gene: 5. The CDR3: CASSGTGVGEQYF. The CDR3, as DNA: TGTGCCAGCAGCGGGACAGGGGTGGGGGAGCAGTACTTC.

The chain recombines TRBV5-1 with TRBJ1-1; 8 bases map to TRBD1. V dropped 2 bases and J dropped 0; count of bases not matched to a gene: 9. This CDR3 spans 17 amino acids. Germline V CDR1 and CDR2: SGHRS, YFSETQ. The CDR3 sequence is CASSFLTGVDMNTEAFF. In nucleotides, the CDR3 is TGCGCCAGCAGCTTCCTGACAGGGGTGGACATGAACACTGAAGCTTTCTTT.

The chain joins TRBV6-1 to TRBJ2-7; D unresolved. Germline V gives CDR1 MNHNS, CDR2 SASEGT. Trimming took 3 bases from V and 4 from J, leaving 16 bases between them. CDR3 size: 15 residues. CDR3 coding DNA: TGTGCCAGCAGTGAGTTGCGAGATAGGTCATACGAGCAGTACTTC. Protein sequence: CASSELRDRSYEQYF.

The chain carries TRBV28 and TRBJ1-1; 7 positions match TRBD1. In germline, CDR1 is MDHEN, CDR2 SYDVKM. The length of the CDR3 is 15 residues. V lost 6 bases to trimming and J lost 9 bases; unmatched junction nucleotides: 16. CDR3: CASSSTGHDIDKAFF. DNA of the CDR3: TGTGCCAGCAGCTCGACAGGGCACGACATCGACAAAGCTTTCTTT.

V usage is TRBV30 and J usage is TRBJ1-5; no definite D call. CDR1 GTSNPN and CDR2 SVGIG come from the germline V gene (reference sequence). This CDR3 has 13 residues. Trimming took 0 bases from V and 8 from J, leaving 11 bases between them. CDR3 amino acids: CAWSVPPVEPQHF. The CDR3 region has the DNA TGTGCCTGGAGTGTACCCCCGGTAGAGCCCCAGCATTTT.

V is TRBV5-1 and J is TRBJ2-3; perhaps TRBD2 as D (6 bases). CDR3 length equals 17 residues. The germline gives CDR1 SGHRS, CDR2 YFSETQ. The V and J ends lost 2 bases and 1 base respectively, with 17 bases between them. The DNA for the CDR3 is TGCGCCAGCAGCTTAACGTCAGGAGGGGAGGGCACAGATACGCAGTATTTT. The encoded protein is CASSLTSGGEGTDTQYF.

The chain couples TRBV6-1 to TRBJ2-7; TRBD2 matches 9 bases. This CDR3 region has 13 residues. With 4 bases clipped from V and 6 bases from J, the junction kept 4 bases outside the gene matches. The germline V gene encodes CDR1 MNHNS and CDR2 SASEGT. CDR3: CASSAGLALEQYF. The CDR3 bases are TGTGCCAGCAGTGCGGGACTAGCCCTCGAGCAGTACTTC.

The chain links TRBV18 to TRBJ2-5, with 9 bases matching TRBD1. Germline CDR1 and CDR2: KGHSH and LQKENI. V shed 10 bases, J shed 4 bases, and the junction held 7 bases outside the gene matches. The CDR3 sequence is 13 residues long. The DNA for the CDR3 is TGTGCCACCTCCAGGACAGGGGTAGAGACCCAGTACTTC. As protein: CATSRTGVETQYF.

The chain is built from TRBV6-5 and TRBJ1-2; no definite D call. The CDR3 contains 15 residues. The germline gives CDR1 MNHEY, CDR2 SVGAGI. V was pared by 7 bases and J by 3 bases, with 18 bases between. The CDR3 bases are TGTGCCAGCACCCGTGACCCTCAAGGCCACTATGGCTACACCTTC. Translating it yields CASTRDPQGHYGYTF.

This clone showed up just once. The CDR3 region is CASSNPPGDGTGELFF. CDR3 sequence (DNA): TGTGCCAGCTCCAACCCCCCCGGGGATGGTACCGGGGAGCTGTTTTTT. V and J are TRBV7-2 and TRBJ2-2; D might be TRBD2 (5 bases). Germline CDR1 and CDR2: SGHTA and FQGNSA. The CDR3 totals 16 residues. Trimming took 8 bases from V and 5 from J, leaving 21 bases between them.

The chain couples TRBV5-4 to TRBJ1-6, with TRBD1 matching over 7 bases. The CDR3 totals 15 residues. Trimming cost V 0 bases and J 5 bases; bases outside gene matches: 2. CDR1 is SGHNT and CDR2 is YYREEE in the germline V gene (reference sequence). In DNA form, the CDR3 reads TGTGCCAGCAGCTTGGACAGGGGAGATAATTCACCCCTCCACTTT. This gives the protein CASSLDRGDNSPLHF.

The rearrangement joins TRBV7-2 to TRBJ2-5; TRBD2 aligns across 8 bases. The CDR3 runs to 16 residues. The ends lost 1 base at V and 1 base at J; junction bases unmatched: 5. The germline gives CDR1 SGHTA, CDR2 FQGNSA. Written as DNA, the CDR3 is TGTGCCAGCAGCTTAGTGTGGCTAGCGGGCCAAGAGACCCAGTACTTC. Translated, it gives CASSLVWLAGQETQYF.

V is TRBV14 and J is TRBJ2-1; D may be TRBD2 (6 bases). V dropped 9 bases and J dropped 6 bases, with 18 bases sitting between them. Germline-derived CDR1 and CDR2 are SGHDN and FVKESK. There are 14 residues in the CDR3. CDR3: CASRRAVDSNEQFF. CDR3 in DNA: TGTGCCAGTCGGAGGGCAGTCGACTCCAATGAGCAGTTCTTC.

To note about this clone: Other DNA variants within this sample encode the same CDR3. This chain joins TRBV30 and TRBJ1-5, with no clear D. CDR3 length equals 13 residues. V lost 0 bases to trimming and J lost 4 bases, with 7 bases between them. The germline CDR1 and CDR2 sequences are GTSNPN and SVGIG (reference sequence). The CDR3 is CAWSVSRNQPQHF. As DNA, the CDR3 is TGTGCCTGGAGTGTAAGCAGAAATCAGCCCCAGCATTTT.

The table lists this clone with a count of one. The rearrangement uses TRBV19 and TRBJ2-1; no reliable D call. Germline V gives CDR1 LNHDA, CDR2 SQIVND (reference sequence). The V and J ends lost 5 bases and 2 bases respectively, with 10 bases between them. The CDR3 has 14 amino acids. The CDR3 DNA is TGTGCCAGTAGTCGCGGCCCCACCTACAATGAGCAGTTCTTC. Its translation: CASSRGPTYNEQFF.

The genes are TRBV7-3 and TRBJ2-5; 14 bases line up with TRBD2. V shed 0 bases and J 4 bases; nucleotides not matched to a gene: 1. The CDR3 contains 16 residues. Germline V CDR1 and CDR2: SGHTA, FQGTGA. CDR3 protein: CASSLTGLAGVETQYF. The CDR3 nucleotides read TGTGCCAGCAGCTTAACGGGACTAGCGGGGGTAGAGACCCAGTACTTC. Variable domain in full (rest from reference TRBV7-3 and TRBJ2-5): GAGVSQTPSNKVTEKGKYVELRCDPISGHTALYWYRQSLGQGPEFLIYFQGTGAADDSGLPNDRFFAVRPEGSVSTLKIQRTERGDSAVYLCASSLTGLAGVETQYFGPGTRLLVL.

This chain joins TRBV30 and TRBJ1-1; D ambiguous. The CDR3 length is 14 residues. CDR1 is GTSNPN and CDR2 is SVGIG in the germline V gene (reference sequence). Trimming took off 4 bases at V and 3 bases at J, with 15 bases between the two ends. CDR3 sequence (DNA): TGTGCCTGGAATATCGCCTCCCGGGACACTGAAGCTTTCTTT. Translating gives CAWNIASRDTEAFF.

V gene TRBV25-1 combines with J gene TRBJ1-2; no clear D gene. The CDR3 spans 14 residues. The V end was cut by 9 bases, the J end by 7 bases, with 21 bases between. CDR1 and CDR2 from the germline V gene are MGHDK and SYGVNS. CDR3 sequence (DNA): TGTGCCAGTGAAGAGGGCAGAACCCCGGGTGGCTACACCTTC. Its translation: CASEEGRTPGGYTF.

The chain recombines TRBV7-2 with TRBJ1-1, with a possible D match to TRBD1 (6 bases). V was clipped by 5 bases and J by 5 bases, with 15 bases between them. This CDR3 contains 14 residues. The germline V gene has CDR1 SGHTA and CDR2 FQGNSA. The CDR3 reads CASSEQGSRTEAFF. The DNA for the CDR3 is TGTGCCAGCAGCGAACAGGGAAGTAGAACTGAAGCTTTCTTT. The variable domain in full, completed from reference TRBV7-2 and TRBJ1-1, reads GAGVSQSPSNKVTEKGKDVELRCDPISGHTALYWYRQSLGQGLEFLIYFQGNSAPDKSGLPSDRFSAERTGGSVSTLTIQRTQQEDSAVYLCASSEQGSRTEAFFGQGTRLTVV.

The chain links TRBV19 to TRBJ1-5; the D gene is possibly TRBD1 (6 bases). CDR1 is LNHDA and CDR2 is SQIVND in the germline V gene (reference sequence). This CDR3 contains 14 residues. V lost 7 bases and J 3 bases, leaving 13 bases between the germline ends. CDR3 nucleotides: TGTGCCAGTACCCAGGGGCCCACCAATCAGCCCCAGCATTTT. Encoded protein: CASTQGPTNQPQHF.

The chain has TRBV29-1 and TRBJ1-1; 8 bases are a match to TRBD1. Germline V gives CDR1 SQVTM, CDR2 ANQGSEA. The ends lost 7 bases at V and 1 base at J; junction bases unmatched: 5. This CDR3 is built from 13 residues. The CDR3 sequence is CSAVDRGNTEAFF. The DNA of the CDR3 is TGCAGCGCAGTCGACAGGGGGAACACTGAAGCTTTCTTT. The full variable domain, in which reference TRBV29-1 and TRBJ1-1 provide the parts outside the CDR3, is SAVISQKPSRDICQRGTSLTIQCQVDSQVTMMFWYRQQPGQSLTLIATANQGSEATYESGFVIDKFPISRPNLTFSTLTVSNMSPEDSSIYLCSAVDRGNTEAFFGQGTRLTVV.

This clone was detected only once. The chain uses TRBV5-4 and TRBJ1-2; 9 nucleotides align to TRBD1. The V gene's germline CDR1 is SGHNT and CDR2 YYREEE (reference sequence). The CDR3 runs to 13 residues. V dropped 2 bases and J dropped 8; count of bases not matched to a gene: 4. CDR3 DNA: TGTGCCAGCAGCTTACAGGGGGCTCAGGGCTACACCTTC. It specifies CASSLQGAQGYTF.

The genes are TRBV5-1 and TRBJ2-2, with a tentative D call TRBD2 (6 bases). Germline V gives CDR1 SGHRS, CDR2 YFSETQ. Trimming stripped 4 bases from V and 2 bases from J, with 12 bases between. The CDR3 totals 15 residues. The CDR3 sequence is CASSQPAGNTGELFF. Written as DNA, the CDR3 is TGCGCCAGCAGCCAGCCAGCGGGCAACACCGGGGAGCTGTTTTTT.

In DNA, the CDR3 is TGTGCCAGCAGCGTAGCTACTGGACAGTATGGCTACACCTTC. Encoded protein: CASSVATGQYGYTF. The chain is built from TRBV9 and TRBJ1-2; a weak D match, TRBD1 (6 bases). V was shortened by 0 bases and J by 5 bases, with 11 bases between the two germline ends. The CDR3 spans 14 residues. Germline V gene sequence: CDR1 SGDLS, CDR2 YYNGEE.

This rearrangement joins TRBV5-4 to TRBJ1-3, with D possibly being TRBD1 (5 bases). The germline gives CDR1 SGHNT, CDR2 YYREEE (reference sequence). The CDR3 runs to 13 residues. Trimming removed 3 bases at V and 4 bases at J, with 8 bases between. In DNA, the CDR3 is TGTGCCAGCAGCTCGGGACCAGGAAACACCATATATTTT. It is translated as CASSSGPGNTIYF.

The rearrangement joins TRBV7-2 to TRBJ2-3; TRBD2 agrees at 9 bases. The CDR3 is 15 amino acids. The V gene end was trimmed by 4 bases and the J gene end by 5 bases; junction bases not matched to a gene: 7. CDR1 and CDR2 from the germline V gene are SGHTA and FQGNSA. CDR3: CASSSVAGDIDTQYF. In DNA form, the CDR3 reads TGTGCCAGCAGCTCCGTAGCGGGAGACATAGATACGCAGTATTTT.